The 8 T cell receptor beta chains given below trace back to one sample, sequenced in a study of T cells in narcolepsy. Profiled with immunoSEQ multiplex PCR; TCRdb holds only in-frame clones, not every one. The sample lists fewer than 40,000 clones; roughly 80% were seen once. Input material: CD45RA- memory CD4+ T cells from PBMCs. The receptors derive from a human donor with narcolepsy.

The chain has TRBV28 and TRBJ2-3; D remains ambiguous. Germline CDR1 MDHEN, CDR2 SYDVKM. The CDR3 is 15 residues long. The V gene lost 6 bases and the J gene lost 5 bases, with 18 bases spanning the gap. CDR3 coding DNA: TGTGCCAGCAGACAAAGCGTGGGGTCTGGAGATACGCAGTATTTT. Encoded protein: CASRQSVGSGDTQYF.

This clone has a handful of counts. The chain uses TRBV5-1 and TRBJ2-3, with D tentatively TRBD2 (5 bases). Germline V gene data show CDR1 as SGHRS and CDR2 as YFSETQ. The CDR3 extends over 13 amino acids. V lost 7 bases, J lost 3 bases, and 12 bases lay in between. The CDR3 nucleotides are TGCGCCAGCCTTTTCCCGGGAACAGATACGCAGTATTTT. This codes for CASLFPGTDTQYF.

V and J are TRBV7-8 and TRBJ2-6; weak D call: TRBD2 (5 bases). Trimming cost V 3 bases and J 4 bases, with 10 bases left between them. This CDR3 contains 15 residues. Germline V gene data show CDR1 as SGHVS and CDR2 as FQNEAQ. The CDR3 spells CASSFAGGGANVLTF. The DNA for the CDR3 is TGTGCCAGCAGCTTCGCCGGAGGCGGGGCCAACGTCCTGACTTTC.

The chain couples TRBV30 to TRBJ2-3; no clear D. Trimming removed 0 bases from V and 4 bases from J, with 5 bases in between. Germline CDR1 and CDR2: GTSNPN and SVGIG (reference sequence). The CDR3 has 12 amino acids. The CDR3 sequence is CAWSVRADTQYF. The CDR3 nucleotides are TGTGCCTGGAGTGTAAGGGCAGATACGCAGTATTTT.

The V call is TRBV7-8, the J call TRBJ2-1, with 7 bases identical to TRBD1. The CDR3 is 14 amino acids. Germline V gives CDR1 SGHVS, CDR2 FQNEAQ. The junction had 8 bases not matched to a gene; V was cut back by 5 bases and J by 7 bases. CDR3 in amino acids: CASSRSTGKNEQFF. The CDR3, as DNA: TGTGCCAGCAGCCGTTCGACAGGGAAGAATGAGCAGTTCTTC.

The chain combines TRBV29-1 with TRBJ1-3; 9 nucleotides match TRBD1. Per the germline V gene, CDR1 is SQVTM and CDR2 is ANQGSEA. The ends lost 7 bases at V and 4 bases at J; junction bases unmatched: 11. This CDR3 spans 15 amino acids. The CDR3 protein is CSAGTGNQRGNTIYF. The CDR3, as DNA: TGCAGCGCCGGGACAGGGAACCAAAGGGGAAACACCATATATTTT.

The chain combines TRBV14 with TRBJ1-1, with D tentatively TRBD1 (5 bases). The CDR3 has 16 amino acids. Trimming pared 0 bases from V and 0 bases from J, leaving 11 bases between. The germline CDR1 and CDR2 sequences are SGHDN and FVKESK. The CDR3 loop reads CASSQDLGRVNTEAFF. As DNA, the CDR3 is TGTGCCAGCAGCCAAGACCTGGGCAGGGTGAACACTGAAGCTTTCTTT.

The chain links TRBV19 to TRBJ2-3; TRBD1 is a possible D gene (7 bases). The V end was cut by 6 bases, the J end by 4 bases, with 17 bases between. The CDR3 contains 15 residues. Germline V gene data show CDR1 as LNHDA and CDR2 as SQIVND (reference sequence). CDR3 coding DNA: TGTGCCAGTAGCCCCGGAGGGGGCGCGGCAGATACGCAGTATTTT. It specifies CASSPGGGAADTQYF.